This T cell receptor (beta chain) was found in a study of naive and memory T cell subsets. In germline, CDR1 is ENHRY, CDR2 SYGVKD. V was cut by 4 bases and J by 4 bases, with 12 bases left in between. CDR3 length: 14 amino acids. The beta constant-region primer was an equimolar mix of two oligonucleotides covering TRBC1 and TRBC2. TCRdb recomputed calls from the UMI-ligation and nested PCR reads with MiXCR, one row per CDR3 protein. The table shows 150,000 or so distinct CDR3 sequences, with about 15% occurring only once. Sample: naive CD4+ T cells from blood. The TCR sequence derives from a human donor in good health. This sequence joins TRBV10-3 and TRBJ2-3; D might be TRBD1 (5 bases). CDR3 protein: CAISGGRDADTQYF. CDR3 sequence (DNA): TGTGCCATCAGTGGGGGCAGGGATGCAGATACGCAGTATTTT.